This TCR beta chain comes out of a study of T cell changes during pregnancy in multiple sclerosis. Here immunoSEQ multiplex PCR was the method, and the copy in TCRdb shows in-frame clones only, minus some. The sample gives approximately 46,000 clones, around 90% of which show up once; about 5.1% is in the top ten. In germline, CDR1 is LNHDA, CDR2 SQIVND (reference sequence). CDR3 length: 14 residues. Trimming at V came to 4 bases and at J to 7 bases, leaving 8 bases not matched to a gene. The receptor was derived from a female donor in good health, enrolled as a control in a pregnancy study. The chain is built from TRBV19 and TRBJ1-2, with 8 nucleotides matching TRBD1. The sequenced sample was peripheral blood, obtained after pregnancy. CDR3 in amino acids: CASSTGQGLLGYTF. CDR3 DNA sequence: TGTGCCAGTAGTACAGGACAGGGTCTTCTTGGCTACACCTTC. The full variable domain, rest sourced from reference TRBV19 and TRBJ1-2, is DGGITQSPKYLFRKEGQNVTLSCEQNLNHDAMYWYRQDPGQGLRLIYYSQIVNDFQKGDIAEGYSVSREKKESFPLTVTSAQKNPTAFYLCASSTGQGLLGYTFGSGTRLTVV.